This T cell receptor beta chain was obtained from a study of control samples from healthy donors and cancer patients. Trimming removed 0 bases from V and 2 bases from J, with 16 bases in between. The CDR3 is 16 amino acids. CDR1 GTSNPN and CDR2 SVGIG come from the germline V gene (reference sequence). The table came from immunoSEQ multiplex PCR; TCRdb's copy has only in-frame clones and leaves some out. The sample lists some 70,000 clones; around 80% were seen once. This receptor was obtained from a man in his fifties or sixties in good health. The specimen was blood. This chain uses TRBV30 with TRBJ2-5, with D perhaps assigned TRBD1 or TRBD2 (6 bases each). The CDR3 nucleotides are TGTGCCTGGAGTGTCTTAGGGGGGACCGTACAAGAGACCCAGTACTTC. Translating gives CAWSVLGGTVQETQYF.